Listed here are 10 T cell receptor beta chains from one sample, sequenced in a study of T cells in Graves' hyperthyroidism and ophthalmopathy. Amplified TCR beta CDR3 regions derived from RNA transcripts. The HTBI set primed first-round TCR CDR3 RT-PCR. TCRdb called the multiplex PCR reads again in MiXCR, with one record for every CDR3 protein. The data contain about 360,000 distinct CDR3 sequences, under 15% of them singletons. The sequencing sample was made of blood. All receptors come from a woman between 18 and 29 years old with Graves' hyperthyroidism.

This clonotype was picked up many times. The chain recombines TRBV24-1 with TRBJ2-3, with 11 bases identical to TRBD2. CDR1 and CDR2 (germline): KGHDR, SFDVKD. V lost 5 bases to trimming and J lost 8 bases; unmatched junction nucleotides: 11. The CDR3 length is 16 residues. The CDR3 loop reads CATSGGGVAGGFTQYF. CDR3 nucleotide sequence: TGTGCCACCAGTGGAGGGGGAGTAGCGGGAGGGTTTACGCAGTATTTT.

This clonotype was counted many times. The rearrangement joins TRBV12-3 or TRBV12-4 to TRBJ1-6; D gene uncertain. The CDR3 contains 14 residues. Trimming took 5 bases from V and 12 from J, leaving 17 bases between them. The CDR3 nucleotides are TGTGCCAGCAGTGGGTCTTCACGGGAGAGACCCCTCCACTTT. This gives the protein CASSGSSRERPLHF.

This rearrangement joins TRBV7-9 to TRBJ2-1; 8 nucleotides align to TRBD1. CDR3 size: 16 residues. CDR1 and CDR2 (germline): SEHNR, FQNEAQ (reference sequence). J was trimmed by 7 bases and V by 5 bases; bases with no gene match: 13. The CDR3 reads CASSPKIGQGINEQFF. CDR3 DNA sequence: TGTGCCAGCAGCCCTAAGATCGGACAGGGTATAAATGAGCAGTTCTTC. Complete variable domain (other parts from reference TRBV7-9 and TRBJ2-1): DTGVSQNPRHKITKRGQNVTFRCDPISEHNRLYWYRQTLGQGPEFLTYFQNEAQLEKSRLLSDRFSAERPKGSFSTLEIQRTEQGDSAMYLCASSPKIGQGINEQFFGPGTRLTVL.

This clonotype has at least ten counts. The V call is TRBV7-8, the J call TRBJ2-1; D uncertain. V was cut by 1 base and J by 4 bases, with 14 bases left in between. Germline V lookup: CDR1 SGHVS, CDR2 FQNEAQ. The CDR3 totals 16 residues. The CDR3 is CASSLVPVFGYNEQFF. CDR3 nucleotide sequence: TGTGCCAGCAGCTTAGTTCCGGTTTTCGGGTACAATGAGCAGTTCTTC.

This clonotype appeared a few times. The chain couples TRBV5-4 to TRBJ1-1; D remains ambiguous. The V and J ends lost 5 bases and 11 bases respectively, with 19 bases between them. The CDR3 runs 13 residues. Germline V gene lookup returns CDR1 SGHNT and CDR2 YYREEE (reference sequence). The CDR3 is CASRSASGVAAFF. CDR3 nucleotides: TGTGCCAGCAGGTCTGCTTCAGGTGTAGCCGCTTTCTTT.

This clonotype showed up many times. The chain recombines TRBV27 with TRBJ1-2; no definite D call. The CDR3 sequence is 15 residues long. V was clipped by 3 bases and J by 5 bases, with 16 bases between them. The germline CDR1 and CDR2 sequences are MNHEY and SMNVEV (reference sequence). CDR3 sequence: CASSFSSGRQYGYTF. CDR3 coding DNA: TGTGCCAGCAGTTTCTCGTCCGGACGACAATATGGCTACACCTTC.

This clonotype was observed many times. The chain couples TRBV11-2 to TRBJ2-1, with a weak D call TRBD2 (5 bases). Germline lookup yields CDR1 SGHAT and CDR2 FQNNGV. The CDR3 runs to 15 residues. The V end was cut by 1 base, the J end by 6 bases, with 13 bases between. The CDR3 loop is CASSLGLQTTNEQFF. Here the CDR3 DNA reads TGTGCCAGCAGCTTAGGTCTACAGACTACCAATGAGCAGTTCTTC.

This clonotype was counted a few times. The gene calls are TRBV30 and TRBJ2-1; maybe TRBD2 (6 bases). Germline CDR1 is GTSNPN and CDR2 is SVGIG (reference sequence). Trimming took off 8 bases at V and 8 bases at J, with 19 bases between the two ends. There are 13 residues in the CDR3. The CDR3 loop is CAAETRLIDEQFF. CDR3 DNA: TGTGCCGCAGAGACTAGGTTAATCGATGAGCAGTTCTTC. The full variable domain, in which reference TRBV30 and TRBJ2-1 provide the parts outside the CDR3, is SQTIHQWPATLVQPVGSPLSLECTVEGTSNPNLYWYRQAAGRGLQLLFYSVGIGQISSEVPQNLSASRPQDRQFILSSKKLLLSDSGFYLCAAETRLIDEQFFGPGTRLTVL.

This clonotype was recorded many times. The V call is TRBV28, the J call TRBJ2-7; D might be TRBD1 or TRBD2, each matching 6 bases. Germline-derived CDR1 and CDR2 are MDHEN and SYDVKM. This CDR3 has 13 amino acids. Between the trimmed V and J ends, which lost 6 bases and 5 bases, there was a span of 14 bases. CDR3 sequence (DNA): TGTGCCAGCAGAGAGGGGGGCTACAACGAGCAGTACTTC. Protein: CASREGGYNEQYF.

This clonotype was observed at least ten times. V and J are TRBV30 and TRBJ1-1; D unclear. With 3 bases removed from V and 0 bases from J, the gap between germline ends came to 8 bases. This CDR3 is 13 amino acids long. In germline, CDR1 is GTSNPN, CDR2 SVGIG (reference sequence). The CDR3 sequence is CAWRSTLNTEAFF. The CDR3 DNA is TGTGCCTGGAGGTCGACACTGAACACTGAAGCTTTCTTT.